Below are 5 T cell receptor beta chains sequenced from a single sample in a study of T cell responses to AZD1222 COVID-19 vaccine. TCRdb keeps only in-frame clones here, not all; method: immunoSEQ multiplex PCR. This table has some 130,000 clones, roughly 92% appearing once. Sequencing was performed on peripheral blood, taken 28 days after the second AZD1222 dose. All receptors derive from an adult who received the AZD1222 COVID-19 vaccine.

This sequence joins TRBV19 and TRBJ2-7; 11 bases match TRBD2. The CDR3 totals 15 residues. J was trimmed by 2 bases and V by 7 bases; bases with no gene match: 7. CDR1 and CDR2 from the germline V gene are LNHDA and SQIVND (reference sequence). CDR3 amino acids: CASKSGTSGTYEQYF. CDR3 in DNA: TGTGCCAGTAAATCCGGGACTAGCGGTACCTACGAGCAGTACTTC.

The rearrangement uses TRBV9 and TRBJ2-7; 8 positions agree with TRBD2. Germline CDR1 and CDR2: SGDLS and YYNGEE. Trimming took 3 bases from V and 5 from J; bases not matched to a gene: 13. The CDR3 sequence is 16 residues long. The CDR3 loop reads CASSGGPGTSFHEQYF. CDR3 DNA: TGTGCCAGCAGCGGTGGCCCCGGGACTAGTTTCCACGAGCAGTACTTC.

The CDR3 DNA reads TGTGCCAGCAACCCTAATCGGGCAGGAGATGGCTACACCTTC. It is translated as CASNPNRAGDGYTF. The chain carries TRBV21-1 and TRBJ1-2. TRBV21-1 is annotated as a pseudogene. This CDR3 has 14 amino acids.

This sequence joins TRBV30 and TRBJ1-4, with 10 positions matching TRBD1. Germline assignment: CDR1 GTSNPN and CDR2 SVGIG (reference sequence). The CDR3 is made up of 13 amino acids. The J segment lost 11 bases and the V segment lost 4 bases, leaving 7 bases of the junction unmatched. The CDR3 is CAWKLTGGGKLFF. The CDR3 nucleotides are TGTGCCTGGAAGTTGACAGGGGGCGGGAAACTGTTTTTT.

The chain joins TRBV2 to TRBJ1-4, with D perhaps matching TRBD1 (6 bases). With 6 bases removed from V and 0 bases from J, the gap between germline ends came to 11 bases. In germline, CDR1 is SNHLY, CDR2 FYNNEI. This CDR3 contains 15 residues. The CDR3 spells CASSDRIATNEKLFF. In DNA form, the CDR3 reads TGTGCCAGCAGCGACAGGATTGCAACTAATGAAAAACTGTTTTTT.